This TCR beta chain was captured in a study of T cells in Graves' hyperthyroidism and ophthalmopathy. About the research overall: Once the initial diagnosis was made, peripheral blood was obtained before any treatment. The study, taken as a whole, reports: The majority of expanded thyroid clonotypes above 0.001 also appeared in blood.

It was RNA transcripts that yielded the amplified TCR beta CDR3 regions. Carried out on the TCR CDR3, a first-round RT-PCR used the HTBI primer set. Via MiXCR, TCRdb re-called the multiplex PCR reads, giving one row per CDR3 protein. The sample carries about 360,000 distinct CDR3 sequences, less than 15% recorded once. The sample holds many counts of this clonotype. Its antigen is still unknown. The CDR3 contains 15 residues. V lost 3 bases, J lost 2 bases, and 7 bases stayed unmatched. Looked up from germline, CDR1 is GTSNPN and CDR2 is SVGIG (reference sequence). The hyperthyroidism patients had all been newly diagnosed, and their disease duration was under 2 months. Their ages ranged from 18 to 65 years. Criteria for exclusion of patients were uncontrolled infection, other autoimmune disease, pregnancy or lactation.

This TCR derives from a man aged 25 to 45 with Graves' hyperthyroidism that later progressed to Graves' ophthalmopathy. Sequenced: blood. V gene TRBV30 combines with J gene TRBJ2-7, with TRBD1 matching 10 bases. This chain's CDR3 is CAWSDTGTGAYEQYF. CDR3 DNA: TGTGCCTGGAGCGACACCGGGACAGGGGCCTACGAGCAGTACTTC.